This TCR beta chain was observed in a study of cytomegalovirus exposure and HLA in healthy donors. Trimming cost V 7 bases and J 0 bases; bases outside gene matches: 4. This CDR3 is built from 14 residues. Germline V gene lookup returns CDR1 MNHEY and CDR2 SVGAGI. A multiplex PCR was run with 60 Vbeta primers and 13 Jbeta primers. Only in-frame clones appear in the TCRdb table, and some are missing; sequencing was by immunoSEQ multiplex PCR. The profile shows about 130,000 clones, about two thirds of them singletons. The chain employs TRBV6-5 and TRBJ1-1; the match to TRBD1 covers 8 bases. This TCR was sampled from a man aged 40-49 years in good health and CMV-seropositive. The sample taken for sequencing was PBMCs. CDR3 sequence: CASTRTGMNTEAFF. The DNA for the CDR3 is TGTGCCAGCACGAGGACAGGGATGAACACTGAAGCTTTCTTT.